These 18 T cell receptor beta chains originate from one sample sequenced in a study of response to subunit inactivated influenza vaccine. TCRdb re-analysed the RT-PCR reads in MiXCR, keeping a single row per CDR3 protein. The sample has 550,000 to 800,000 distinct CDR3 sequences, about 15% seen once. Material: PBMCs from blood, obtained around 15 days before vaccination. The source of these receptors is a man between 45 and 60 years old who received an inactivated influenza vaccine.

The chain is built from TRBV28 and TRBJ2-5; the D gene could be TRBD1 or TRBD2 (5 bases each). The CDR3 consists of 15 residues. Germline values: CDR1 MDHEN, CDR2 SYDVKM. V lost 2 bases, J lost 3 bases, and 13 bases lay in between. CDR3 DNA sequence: TGTGCCAGCAGTTTACACGGGGACCCTAAAGAGACCCAGTACTTC. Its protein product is CASSLHGDPKETQYF. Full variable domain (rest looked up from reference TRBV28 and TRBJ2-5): DVKVTQSSRYLVKRTGEKVFLECVQDMDHENMFWYRQDPGLGLRLIYFSYDVKMKEKGDIPEGYSVSREKKERFSLILESASTNQTSMYLCASSLHGDPKETQYFGPGTRLLVL.

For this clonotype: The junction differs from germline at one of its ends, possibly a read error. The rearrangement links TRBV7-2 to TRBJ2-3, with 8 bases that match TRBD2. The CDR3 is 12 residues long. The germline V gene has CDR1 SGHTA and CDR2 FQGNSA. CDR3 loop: CSSSPAGVTQYF. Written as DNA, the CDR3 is TGTTCCAGCAGCCCAGCGGGGGTTACGCAGTATTTT.

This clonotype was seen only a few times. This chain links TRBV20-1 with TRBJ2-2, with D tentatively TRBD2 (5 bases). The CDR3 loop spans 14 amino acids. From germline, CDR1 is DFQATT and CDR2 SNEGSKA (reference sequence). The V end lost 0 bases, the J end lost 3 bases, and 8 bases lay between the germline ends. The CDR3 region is CSARDSAYTGELFF. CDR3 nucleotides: TGCAGTGCTAGAGATAGCGCATACACCGGGGAGCTGTTTTTT.

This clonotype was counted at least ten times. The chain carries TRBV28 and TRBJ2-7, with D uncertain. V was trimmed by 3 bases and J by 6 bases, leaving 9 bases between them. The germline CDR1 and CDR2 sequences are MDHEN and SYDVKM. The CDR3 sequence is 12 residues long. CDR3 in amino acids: CASSFSGSEQYF. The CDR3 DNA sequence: TGTGCCAGCAGTTTCTCGGGCTCCGAGCAGTACTTC. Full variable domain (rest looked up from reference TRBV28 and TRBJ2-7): DVKVTQSSRYLVKRTGEKVFLECVQDMDHENMFWYRQDPGLGLRLIYFSYDVKMKEKGDIPEGYSVSREKKERFSLILESASTNQTSMYLCASSFSGSEQYFGPGTRLTVT.

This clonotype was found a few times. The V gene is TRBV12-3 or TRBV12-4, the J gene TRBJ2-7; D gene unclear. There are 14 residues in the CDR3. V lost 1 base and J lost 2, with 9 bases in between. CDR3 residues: CASSLGGFAYEQYF. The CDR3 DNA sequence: TGTGCCAGCAGTTTAGGTGGTTTCGCCTACGAGCAGTACTTC.

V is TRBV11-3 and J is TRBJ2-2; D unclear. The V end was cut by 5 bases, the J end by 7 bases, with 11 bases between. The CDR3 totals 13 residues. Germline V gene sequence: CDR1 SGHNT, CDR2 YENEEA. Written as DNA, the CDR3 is TGTGCCAGCAGCCCAACCATGGGCGGGGAGCTGTTTTTT. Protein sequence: CASSPTMGGELFF.

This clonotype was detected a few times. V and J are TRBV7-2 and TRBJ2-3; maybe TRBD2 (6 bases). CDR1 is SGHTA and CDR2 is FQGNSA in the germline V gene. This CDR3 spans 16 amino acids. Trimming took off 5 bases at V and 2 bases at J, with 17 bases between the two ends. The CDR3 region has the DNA TGTGCCAGCAGCCCCTTCGCGGGGTCGGCCACAGATACGCAGTATTTT. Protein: CASSPFAGSATDTQYF. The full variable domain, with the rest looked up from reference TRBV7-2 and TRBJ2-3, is GAGVSQSPSNKVTEKGKDVELRCDPISGHTALYWYRQSLGQGLEFLIYFQGNSAPDKSGLPSDRFSAERTGGSVSTLTIQRTQQEDSAVYLCASSPFAGSATDTQYFGPGTRLTVL.

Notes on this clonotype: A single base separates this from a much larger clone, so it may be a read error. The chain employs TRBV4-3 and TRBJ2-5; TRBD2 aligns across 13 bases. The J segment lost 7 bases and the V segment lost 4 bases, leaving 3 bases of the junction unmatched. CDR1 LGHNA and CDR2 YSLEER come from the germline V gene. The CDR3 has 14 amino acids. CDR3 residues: CASSPRLAGGTQYF. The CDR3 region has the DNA TGCGCCAGCAGCCCCCGACTAGCGGGAGGGACCCAGTACTTC.

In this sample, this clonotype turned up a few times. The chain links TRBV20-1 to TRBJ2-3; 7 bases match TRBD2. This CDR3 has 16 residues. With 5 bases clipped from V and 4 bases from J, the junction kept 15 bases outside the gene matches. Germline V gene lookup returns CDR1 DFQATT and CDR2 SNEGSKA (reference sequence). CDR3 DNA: TGCAGTGCTGATGGGGTGGGGGGGGGAACAGCAGATACGCAGTATTTT. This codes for CSADGVGGGTADTQYF.

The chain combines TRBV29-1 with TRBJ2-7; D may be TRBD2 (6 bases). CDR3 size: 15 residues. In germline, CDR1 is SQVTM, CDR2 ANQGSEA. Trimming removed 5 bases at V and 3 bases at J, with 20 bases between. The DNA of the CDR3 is TGCAGCGTTAGACCTCCTCGGGACTCATACTACGAGCAGTACTTC. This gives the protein CSVRPPRDSYYEQYF.

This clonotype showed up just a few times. CDR3 residues: CASSPGRGREQYF. The CDR3 coding sequence is TGTGCCAGCTCCCCTGGAAGGGGAAGGGAGCAGTACTTC. The chain joins TRBV28 to TRBJ2-7, with a tentative D call TRBD1 (5 bases). Looked up from germline, CDR1 is MDHEN and CDR2 is SYDVKM. V lost 8 bases and J lost 7, with 18 bases in between. CDR3 length: 13 residues.

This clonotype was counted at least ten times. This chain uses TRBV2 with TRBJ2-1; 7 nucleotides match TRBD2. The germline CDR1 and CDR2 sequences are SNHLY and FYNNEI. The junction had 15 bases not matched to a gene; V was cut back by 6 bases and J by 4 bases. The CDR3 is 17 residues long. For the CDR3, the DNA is TGTGCCAGCAGCCCCTTAAGTGGGGGGGATCTTTACAATGAGCAGTTCTTC. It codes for CASSPLSGGDLYNEQFF.

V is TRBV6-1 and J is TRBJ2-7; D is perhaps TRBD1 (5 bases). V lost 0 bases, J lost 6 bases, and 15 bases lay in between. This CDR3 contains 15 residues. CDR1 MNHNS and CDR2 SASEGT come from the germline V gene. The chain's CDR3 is CASSEAHGRVAEQYF. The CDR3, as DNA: TGTGCCAGCAGTGAAGCGCACGGCAGGGTAGCCGAGCAGTACTTC.

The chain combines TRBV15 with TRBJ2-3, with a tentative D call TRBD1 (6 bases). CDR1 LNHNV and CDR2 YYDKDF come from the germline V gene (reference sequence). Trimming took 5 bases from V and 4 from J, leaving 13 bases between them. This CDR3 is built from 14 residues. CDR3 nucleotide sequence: TGTGCCACCAGCGATGACAGGAGCGCAGATACGCAGTATTTT. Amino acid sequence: CATSDDRSADTQYF. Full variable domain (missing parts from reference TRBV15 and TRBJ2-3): DAMVIQNPRYQVTQFGKPVTLSCSQTLNHNVMYWYQQKSSQAPKLLFHYYDKDFNNEADTPDNFQSRRPNTSFCFLDIRSPGLGDTAMYLCATSDDRSADTQYFGPGTRLTVL.

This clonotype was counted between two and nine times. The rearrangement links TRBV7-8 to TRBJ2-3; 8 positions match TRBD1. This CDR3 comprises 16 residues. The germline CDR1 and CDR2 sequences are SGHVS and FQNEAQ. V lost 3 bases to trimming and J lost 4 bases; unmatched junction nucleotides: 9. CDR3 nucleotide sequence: TGTGCCAGCAGCTTGATGCTATCACAGGGGGCAGATACGCAGTATTTT. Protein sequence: CASSLMLSQGADTQYF. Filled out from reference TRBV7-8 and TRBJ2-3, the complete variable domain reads GAGVSQSPRYKVAKRGQDVALRCDPISGHVSLFWYQQALGQGPEFLTYFQNEAQLDKSGLPSDRFFAERPEGSVSTLKIQRTQQEDSAVYLCASSLMLSQGADTQYFGPGTRLTVL.

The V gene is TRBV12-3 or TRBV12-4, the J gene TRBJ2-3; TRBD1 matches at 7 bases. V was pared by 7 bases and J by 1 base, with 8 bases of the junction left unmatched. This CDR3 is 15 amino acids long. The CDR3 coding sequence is TGTGCCAGCACCTCAGTGAGGGGGCGCACAGATACGCAGTATTTT. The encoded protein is CASTSVRGRTDTQYF.

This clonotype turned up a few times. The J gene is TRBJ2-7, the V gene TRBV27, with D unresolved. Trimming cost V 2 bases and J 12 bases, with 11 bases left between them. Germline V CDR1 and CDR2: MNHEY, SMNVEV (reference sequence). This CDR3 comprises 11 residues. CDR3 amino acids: CASSLMDLWYF. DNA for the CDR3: TGTGCCAGCAGTTTAATGGATTTGTGGTACTTC.

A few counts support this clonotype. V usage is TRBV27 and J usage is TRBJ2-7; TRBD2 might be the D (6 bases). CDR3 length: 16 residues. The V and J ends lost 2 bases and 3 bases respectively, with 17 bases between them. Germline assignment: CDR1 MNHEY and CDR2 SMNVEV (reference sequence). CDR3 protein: CASSLRPLGGFYEQYF. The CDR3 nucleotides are TGTGCCAGCAGTTTAAGGCCTCTCGGAGGGTTCTACGAGCAGTACTTC.